These T cell receptor beta chains were read from a single sample in a study of blood T cell repertoires in COVID-19. This table comes from immunoSEQ multiplex PCR, and its TCRdb copy is limited to in-frame clones, with some not included. The sample holds some 340,000 clones; more than 70% are singletons and the top ten take roughly 5.2%. Sequencing was carried out using PBMCs or T cells enriched from blood (not recorded which). Receptor source: a woman in her twenties or thirties who had recovered from COVID-19. The CDR3 runs from the conserved cysteine through the conserved F or W. D genes are given only for firm matches. Only some rows state a clone size, as once, few, many or a class for expanded clones.

size | J | D | V | CDR3 | DNA
. | TRBJ2-2 | . | TRBV28 | CASRLRRAYTGELFF | TGTGCCAGCAGATTGCGGAGGGCGTACACCGGGGAGCTGTTTTTT
. | TRBJ2-1 | . | TRBV10-3 | CAIRVQGYDEQFF | TGTGCCATCAGGGTACAGGGTTACGATGAGCAGTTCTTC
. | TRBJ1-1 | . | TRBV28 | CASSLGGFEAFF | TGTGCCAGCAGTCTGGGGGGTTTTGAAGCTTTCTTT
. | TRBJ2-7 | . | TRBV5-5 | CASSLADTSYEQYF | TGTGCCAGCAGCTTGGCCGACACGAGCTACGAGCAGTACTTC
. | TRBJ1-2 | TRBD1 | TRBV10-3 | CAISDSGTGVYGYTF | TGTGCCATCAGTGATTCCGGGACAGGCGTCTATGGCTACACCTTC
once | TRBJ2-5 | . | TRBV2 | CASSEAGAGETQYF | TGTGCCAGCAGTGAAGCGGGGGCGGGAGAGACCCAGTACTTC
few | TRBJ2-7 | TRBD1 | TRBV15 | CATSEGQGASEQYF | TGTGCCACCAGCGAGGGACAGGGGGCGTCCGAGCAGTACTTC
many | TRBJ1-1 | . | TRBV5-1 | CASSPDTLNTEAFF | TGCGCCAGCAGCCCCGACACGTTGAACACTGAAGCTTTCTTT
. | TRBJ2-3 | . | TRBV19 | CASSIEYTDTQYF | TGTGCCAGTAGTATCGAGTACACAGATACGCAGTATTTT
. | TRBJ1-1 | . | TRBV15 | CATSQGNTEAFF | TGTGCCACCAGCCAGGGAAACACTGAAGCTTTCTTT
. | TRBJ1-2 | TRBD1 | TRBV18 | CASSTGGQDPIAYGYTF | TGTGCCAGCTCGACCGGAGGACAGGATCCTATTGCCTATGGCTACACCTTC
few | TRBJ1-1 | . | TRBV11-2 | CASSFTGTRDTEAFF | TGTGCCAGCAGCTTTACCGGGACAAGGGACACTGAAGCTTTCTTT
. | TRBJ1-2 | TRBD1 | TRBV3-1/TRBV3-2 | CASSQGQEYGYTF | TGTGCCAGCAGCCAGGGACAGGAGTATGGCTACACCTTC
. | TRBJ1-5 | . | TRBV5-1 | CASSPGLAANQPQHF | TGCGCCAGCAGCCCGGGTTTGGCGGCGAATCAGCCCCAGCATTTT
. | TRBJ1-2 | . | TRBV4-1 | CASSQDEAANYGYTF | TGCGCCAGCAGCCAAGATGAAGCGGCCAACTATGGCTACACCTTC
. | TRBJ1-4 | . | TRBV27 | CASSVYPGEKLFF | TGTGCCAGCAGTGTTTACCCGGGGGAAAAACTGTTTTTT
. | TRBJ2-2 | . | TRBV12-3/TRBV12-4 | CATTTTYTGELFF | TGTGCCACCACCACCACTTACACCGGGGAGCTGTTTTTT
. | TRBJ1-1 | TRBD1 | TRBV10-3 | CAIRVGQGNTEAFF | TGTGCCATCAGAGTGGGACAGGGGAACACTGAAGCTTTCTTT
. | TRBJ1-1 | . | TRBV4-1 | CASSQRSNTEAFF | TGCGCCAGCAGCCAGAGATCTAACACTGAAGCTTTCTTT
. | TRBJ2-2 | . | TRBV28 | CASSPYRGRANTGELFF | TGTGCCAGCAGTCCCTATCGCGGGCGGGCGAACACCGGGGAGCTGTTTTTT
once | TRBJ2-7 | . | TRBV4-2 | CASSQEAGPYEQYF | TGTGCCAGCAGCCAAGAAGCAGGGCCCTACGAGCAGTACTTC
. | TRBJ2-7 | . | TRBV10-1 | CASSDPVQSPYEQYF | TGCGCCAGCAGTGACCCCGTACAGTCTCCTTACGAGCAGTACTTC
. | TRBJ2-2 | TRBD2 | TRBV2 | CASSPMTSANTGELFF | TGTGCCAGCAGTCCCATGACTAGCGCGAACACCGGGGAGCTGTTTTTT
. | TRBJ2-3 | TRBD1 | TRBV24-1 | CATSDPGQGTTDTQYF | TGTGCCACCAGTGACCCCGGACAGGGGACCACAGATACGCAGTATTTT